These 14 T cell receptor beta chains originate from one sample sequenced in a study of T cells in Graves' hyperthyroidism and ophthalmopathy. Amplification targeted TCR beta CDR3 regions from RNA transcripts. The HTBI set primed first-round TCR CDR3 RT-PCR. TCRdb analysed the multiplex PCR reads with MiXCR anew, one entry per CDR3 protein. This table holds about 640,000 distinct CDR3 sequences, 45% found once. What was sequenced was peripheral blood or thyroid tissue (not recorded which). The receptors stem from an adult man with Graves' disease, either hyperthyroidism or ophthalmopathy (not recorded which).

The chain couples TRBV2 to TRBJ1-4; 10 nucleotides match TRBD1. The CDR3 loop spans 16 amino acids. V trimming: 4 bases; J trimming: 2 bases; junction bases outside the gene matches: 4. CDR1 is SNHLY and CDR2 is FYNNEI in the germline V gene. The CDR3: CASSAGQGVTNEKLFF. In nucleotides, the CDR3 is TGTGCCAGCAGTGCAGGACAGGGGGTTACTAATGAAAAACTGTTTTTT.

This chain joins TRBV5-5 and TRBJ1-1; a possible D gene is TRBD1 (6 bases). The germline CDR1 and CDR2 sequences are SGHKS and YYEKEE (reference sequence). The V gene lost 4 bases and the J gene lost 4 bases, with 23 bases spanning the gap. The CDR3 extends over 17 amino acids. For the CDR3, the DNA is TGTGCCAGCAGCCAAGTCAGGGGATGGGTTCGGGGCACTGAAGCTTTCTTT. It codes for CASSQVRGWVRGTEAFF.

The chain recombines TRBV7-9 with TRBJ2-5, with a possible D match to TRBD1 (5 bases). The V end lost 6 bases, the J end lost 0 bases, and 17 bases lay between the germline ends. The germline V gene encodes CDR1 SEHNR and CDR2 FQNEAQ (reference sequence). The CDR3 loop spans 16 amino acids. The CDR3 bases are TGTGCCAGCAGTGCTAGTATCACAGGCGACCAAGAGACCCAGTACTTC. This sequence encodes CASSASITGDQETQYF.

This clonotype has ten or more counts. The genes are TRBV7-8 and TRBJ1-1, with a weak D call TRBD1 (5 bases). V lost 5 bases and J 1 base, leaving 17 bases between the germline ends. The CDR3 has 16 amino acids. Germline loops: CDR1 SGHVS, CDR2 FQNEAQ. The CDR3 DNA is TGTGCCAGCAGCCGACCTTCGGCAGGGAAGAACACTGAAGCTTTCTTT. This encodes CASSRPSAGKNTEAFF.

The V and J genes are TRBV29-1 and TRBJ1-4, with D maybe TRBD1 (5 bases). The CDR3 is 15 residues long. Germline V CDR1 and CDR2: SQVTM, ANQGSEA. Trimming shortened V by 8 bases and J by 0 bases, and 16 bases separated the two germline ends. The CDR3 loop reads CSSVGGGTTNEKLFF. CDR3 nucleotides: TGCAGCAGTGTCGGGGGAGGGACAACTAATGAAAAACTGTTTTTT.

The sample holds many counts of this clonotype. The V and J genes are TRBV7-2 and TRBJ1-1; D is uncertain. Germline V gives CDR1 SGHTA, CDR2 FQGNSA. The CDR3 runs to 14 residues. The V gene lost 1 base and the J gene lost 4 bases, with 10 bases spanning the gap. The CDR3 region is CASSLGSGFTEAFF. The CDR3 DNA reads TGTGCCAGCAGCTTAGGGAGTGGGTTCACTGAAGCTTTCTTT.

This clonotype was recorded a few times. The gene calls are TRBV19 and TRBJ1-5; maybe TRBD1 (5 bases). Trimming stripped 9 bases from V and 0 bases from J, with 15 bases between. The V gene's germline CDR1 is LNHDA and CDR2 SQIVND (reference sequence). The CDR3 contains 15 residues. CDR3 amino acids: CASSQTASSNQPQHF. CDR3 DNA: TGTGCCAGCAGCCAGACAGCGAGTAGCAATCAGCCCCAGCATTTT.

The chain links TRBV14 to TRBJ1-6, with D maybe TRBD1 (6 bases). Trimming removed 4 bases at V and 9 bases at J, with 13 bases between. The germline gives CDR1 SGHDN, CDR2 FVKESK. CDR3 size: 14 residues. The CDR3 DNA reads TGTGCCAGCAGCCCGACAGGAGGGGTTTCACCCCTCCACTTT. Its protein product is CASSPTGGVSPLHF.

With regard to this clonotype: A clone one base away is much larger, so this may be a read error. This chain links TRBV11-1 with TRBJ2-7; D is ambiguous. Germline CDR1 SGHAT, CDR2 FQDESV (reference sequence). V lost 0 bases and J 7 bases, leaving 10 bases between the germline ends. This CDR3 region has 13 residues. The CDR3 DNA sequence: TGTGCCAGCAGCTTAGCGCCACTCGGTGAGCAGTACTTC. Its protein is CASSLAPLGEQYF.

The genes are TRBV29-1 and TRBJ1-1; possibly TRBD1 for D (6 bases). V lost 3 bases and J lost 6, with 14 bases in between. Germline CDR1 is SQVTM and CDR2 is ANQGSEA. The CDR3 spans 13 residues. For the CDR3, the DNA is TGCAGCGTTGATGCCAGGGGAAGGGCTGAAGCTTTCTTT. As protein: CSVDARGRAEAFF. The full variable domain, rest sourced from reference TRBV29-1 and TRBJ1-1, is SAVISQKPSRDICQRGTSLTIQCQVDSQVTMMFWYRQQPGQSLTLIATANQGSEATYESGFVIDKFPISRPNLTFSTLTVSNMSPEDSSIYLCSVDARGRAEAFFGQGTRLTVV.

This clonotype was observed a single time. The gene calls are TRBV10-3 and TRBJ1-6; weak D call: TRBD1 (5 bases). With 6 bases removed from V and 6 bases from J, the gap between germline ends came to 9 bases. This CDR3 has 13 residues. Germline-derived CDR1 and CDR2 are ENHRY and SYGVKD. The CDR3 DNA is TGTGCCATCAGGCAGGGTGCTAATTCACCCCTCCACTTT. Amino acid sequence: CAIRQGANSPLHF.

V usage is TRBV29-1 and J usage is TRBJ1-4; D is uncertain. V lost 1 base to trimming and J lost 0 bases, with 3 bases between them. The CDR3 extends over 13 amino acids. Germline V gene data show CDR1 as SQVTM and CDR2 as ANQGSEA. CDR3 protein: CSVEAPTNEKLFF. As DNA, the CDR3 is TGCAGCGTTGAAGCCCCAACTAATGAAAAACTGTTTTTT.

This rearrangement joins TRBV7-8 to TRBJ1-5; D not resolved. Trimming stripped 0 bases from V and 4 bases from J, with 4 bases between. This CDR3 region has 13 residues. Germline-derived CDR1 and CDR2 are SGHVS and FQNEAQ. This chain's CDR3 is CASSLALNQPQHF. The CDR3 region has the DNA TGTGCCAGCAGCTTAGCCCTAAATCAGCCCCAGCATTTT.

The CDR3: CSVVTGADEKLFF. The CDR3, as DNA: TGCAGCGTGGTGACAGGAGCCGATGAAAAACTGTTTTTT. V gene TRBV29-1 combines with J gene TRBJ1-4; D perhaps matches TRBD1 (6 bases). Germline V gene data show CDR1 as SQVTM and CDR2 as ANQGSEA. The CDR3 runs 13 residues. With 6 bases removed from V and 6 bases from J, the gap between germline ends came to 14 bases.